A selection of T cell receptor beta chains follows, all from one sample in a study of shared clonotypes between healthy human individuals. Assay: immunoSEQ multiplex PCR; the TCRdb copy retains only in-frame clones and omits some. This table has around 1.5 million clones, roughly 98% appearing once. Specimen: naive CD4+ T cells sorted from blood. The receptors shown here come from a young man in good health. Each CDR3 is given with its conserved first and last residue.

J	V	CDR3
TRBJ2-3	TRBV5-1	CASSLEDHTDTQYF
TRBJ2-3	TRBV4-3	CASSRGPSQSDTQYF
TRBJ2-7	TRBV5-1	CASSLALGGGSYEQYF
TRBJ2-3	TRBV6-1	CASSARQGLSADTQYF
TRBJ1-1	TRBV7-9	CASSFGIADTEAFF
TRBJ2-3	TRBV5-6	CASSLGLAGGTDTQYF
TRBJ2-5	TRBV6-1	CASSESAAQETQYF
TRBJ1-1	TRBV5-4	CASSPTGGWAEAFF
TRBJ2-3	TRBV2	CASLTSGMSTDTQYF
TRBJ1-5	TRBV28	CASSLTGNSNQPQHF
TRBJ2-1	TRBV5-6	CASSLLPLGNEQFF
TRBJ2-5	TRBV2	CASSDRAYQETQYF
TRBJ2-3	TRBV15	CATSRFRAQSTDTQYF
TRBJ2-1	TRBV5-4	CASSFREVDNEQFF
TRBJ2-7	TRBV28	CASSGPGSPTYEQYF
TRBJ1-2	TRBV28	CASTPTTVVNYGYTF
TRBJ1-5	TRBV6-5	CASSYTQGQPQHF
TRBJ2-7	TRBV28	CASSSGTILYEQYF
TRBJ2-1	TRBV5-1	CASSPLGGEAYNEQFF
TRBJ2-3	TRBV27	CASSRASGTMGDTQYF
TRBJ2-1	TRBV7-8	CASSNLPGTSARNEQFF
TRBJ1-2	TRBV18	CASSPLSGDSTNYGYTF
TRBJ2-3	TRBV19	CASSSFRYTQYF
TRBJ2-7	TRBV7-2	CASSLRRGRAYF
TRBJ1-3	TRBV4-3	CASSPRHGTGGSGNTIYF
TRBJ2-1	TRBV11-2	CASSTTGPNNEQFF
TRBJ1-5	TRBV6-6	CASSAQTGIGNQPQHF
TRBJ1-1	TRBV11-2	CASSLQDRAGAFF
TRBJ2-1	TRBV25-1	CASSEFRQGIYNEQFF
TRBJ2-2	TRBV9	CASSVVSGPHTGELFF
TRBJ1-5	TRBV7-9	CASSLAGAGGWAQHF
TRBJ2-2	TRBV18	CASSPTTGIGTGELFF
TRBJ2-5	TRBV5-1	CASSVQGMVQETQYF
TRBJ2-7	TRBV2	CASAGDGYEQYF
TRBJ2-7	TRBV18	CASSNGAVRRHSYEQYF
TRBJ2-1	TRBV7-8	CASSLAGRYNEQFF
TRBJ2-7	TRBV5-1	CASSQRDRYYEQYF
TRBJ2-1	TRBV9	CASSVGAGSNSYNEQFF
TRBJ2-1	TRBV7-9	CASSLALTSGDNEQFF
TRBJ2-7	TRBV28	CASSQGQPPYEQYF
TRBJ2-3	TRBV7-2	CASSFSGLLAGVSDTQYF
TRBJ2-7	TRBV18	CASSPTSGFAEQYF
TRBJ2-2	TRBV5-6	CASSLMGRLSGELFF
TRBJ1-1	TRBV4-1	CASSQEGGLEAFF
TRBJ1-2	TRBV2	CASRDQATGFHGYTF
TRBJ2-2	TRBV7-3	CASSLTPPAASGELFF
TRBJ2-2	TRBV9	CASGGRMNTGELFF
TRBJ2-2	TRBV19	CASSSGFPTGELFF
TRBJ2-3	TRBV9	CASSVGGSGNSDTQYF
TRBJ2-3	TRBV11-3	CASSLAGEGRRPDDTQYF